Below are 21 T cell receptor beta chains sequenced from a single sample in a study of blood T cells in healthy people across ages. A J-beta primer mix and a sample-barcoded 5' primer were used in a second PCR of roughly 6 to 12 cycles. TCRdb called the 5' RACE reads again in MiXCR, with one record for every CDR3 protein. Of 1.5 million to 1.9 million distinct CDR3 sequences listed, 35% to 45% were seen once; the top ten hold 4%. Source material: blood. The source of these receptors is a woman aged 18-30 years in good health.

This clonotype was seen a handful of times. The rearrangement links TRBV6-2 or TRBV6-3 to TRBJ2-7, with 9 positions matching TRBD1. The ends lost 6 bases at V and 6 bases at J; junction bases unmatched: 21. Germline lookup yields CDR1 MNHEY and CDR2 SVGEGT. The CDR3 is 18 amino acids. In DNA, the CDR3 is TGTGCCAGCAGCGTGAGCCGGGACAGGGCCTCCCCAATCTCCGAGCAGTACTTC. Its protein product is CASSVSRDRASPISEQYF.

CDR3 sequence reads: CASSLPLRSGALTDTQYF. CDR3 coding DNA: TGTGCCAGCAGCCTCCCCCTGCGAAGCGGGGCTCTCACAGATACGCAGTATTTT. V gene TRBV11-2 combines with J gene TRBJ2-3; TRBD2 agrees at 7 bases. Looked up from germline, CDR1 is SGHAT and CDR2 is FQNNGV. With V trimmed by 5 bases and J by 2 bases, 16 bases remained unmatched. The CDR3 is made up of 18 amino acids.

Points on this clonotype: A junction boundary mismatches the germline segment, possibly from a read error. This rearrangement joins TRBV30 to TRBJ2-5; D unclear. The germline V gene encodes CDR1 GTSNPN and CDR2 SVGIG (reference sequence). The CDR3 sequence is 11 residues long. The CDR3 DNA sequence: TGCGCCTGGAGTAGAGTCAATGAGCAGTACTTC. This translates into CAWSRVNEQYF.

This chain uses TRBV6-2 or TRBV6-3 with TRBJ1-5; D not resolved. The V end was cut by 3 bases, the J end by 0 bases, with 15 bases between. Germline CDR1 MNHEY, CDR2 SVGEGT. The CDR3 has 17 amino acids. The CDR3 here is CASSYGAVHHSNQPQHF. For the CDR3, the DNA is TGTGCCAGCAGTTATGGCGCGGTACACCATAGCAATCAGCCCCAGCATTTT.

The chain links TRBV4-3 to TRBJ1-2; D is perhaps TRBD1 (5 bases). Trimming shortened V by 0 bases and J by 8 bases, and 13 bases separated the two germline ends. The CDR3 totals 14 residues. Germline V gene lookup returns CDR1 LGHNA and CDR2 YSLEER. In DNA form, the CDR3 reads TGCGCCAGCAGCCAAGATCGCAGGGCTCGCGGCTACACCTTC. The encoded protein is CASSQDRRARGYTF.

This chain uses TRBV11-2 with TRBJ2-5; possibly TRBD2 for D (5 bases). The J call is doubtful: the DNA matches TRBJ2-7 better. The CDR3 contains 13 residues. Germline CDR1 reads SGHAT; CDR2 reads FQNNGV. In DNA form, the CDR3 reads TGTGCCAGCAGGGCGCACCTCGGGGACGAGCAGTACTTC. Its protein product is CASRAHLGDEQYF.

This clonotype was counted many times. The rearrangement joins TRBV6-2 or TRBV6-3 to TRBJ2-1; D gene ambiguous. Germline CDR1 and CDR2: MNHEY and SVGEGT. V shed 2 bases and J shed 5 bases, with 7 bases lying between them. The CDR3 length is 13 residues. The CDR3 here is CASSYDNNNEQFF. CDR3 DNA: TGTGCCAGCAGTTACGACAATAACAATGAGCAGTTCTTC.

This clonotype came up a few times. The rearrangement joins TRBV12-3 or TRBV12-4 to TRBJ1-2; 9 bases are shared with TRBD1. The CDR3 has 13 amino acids. With V trimmed by 6 bases and J by 8 bases, 7 bases remained unmatched. The CDR3 protein is CASRPTGGWGYTF. In DNA, the CDR3 is TGTGCCAGCAGACCTACAGGGGGCTGGGGCTACACCTTC.

This chain uses TRBV2 with TRBJ2-2; D is possibly TRBD1 (6 bases). The CDR3 loop spans 13 amino acids. From germline, CDR1 is SNHLY and CDR2 FYNNEI. Trimming removed 8 bases from V and 10 bases from J, with 17 bases in between. The CDR3 DNA reads as TGTGCCAGCCGATCGATAGGGACAACGGAGCTGTTTTTT. The encoded protein is CASRSIGTTELFF. The whole variable domain, remainder taken from reference TRBV2 and TRBJ2-2, is EPEVTQTPSHQVTQMGQEVILRCVPISNHLYFYWYRQILGQKVEFLVSFYNNEISEKSEIFDDQFSVERPDGSNFTLKIRSTKLEDSAMYFCASRSIGTTELFFGEGSRLTVL.

This clonotype was observed a few times. The V call is TRBV12-3 or TRBV12-4, the J call TRBJ1-5; no clear D. V dropped 7 bases and J dropped 6 bases, with 10 bases sitting between them. The CDR3 runs 12 residues. The CDR3 sequence: CASTTVGQPQHF. CDR3 DNA sequence: TGTGCCAGCACGACCGTCGGTCAGCCCCAGCATTTT.

This clonotype was detected a few times. CDR3 residues: CASSPIRLAGGDTQYF. The CDR3 DNA reads TGTGCCAGCAGCCCAATACGACTAGCGGGGGGGGATACGCAGTATTTT. The chain is built from TRBV7-9 and TRBJ2-3; 14 bases line up with TRBD2. CDR1 SEHNR and CDR2 FQNEAQ come from the germline V gene (reference sequence). This CDR3 is built from 16 residues. Unmatched junction bases numbered 7, after V lost 5 bases and J lost 6 bases.

The rearrangement uses TRBV27 and TRBJ2-1; 9 bases align to TRBD1. Looked up from germline, CDR1 is MNHEY and CDR2 is SMNVEV (reference sequence). The CDR3 is 15 amino acids. V was clipped by 6 bases and J by 0 bases; unmatched bases: 3. The CDR3 reads CASREDRGSYNEQFF. As DNA, the CDR3 is TGTGCCAGCAGGGAGGACAGGGGCTCCTACAATGAGCAGTTCTTC.

With regard to this clonotype: This may stem from a read error, because a much larger clone lies one nucleotide away. The chain is built from TRBV27 and TRBJ2-4, with 7 bases aligning to TRBD1. The J segment lost 13 bases and the V segment lost 7 bases, leaving 19 bases of the junction unmatched. This CDR3 comprises 15 residues. Germline V CDR1 and CDR2: MNHEY, SMNVEV (reference sequence). The CDR3 loop reads CASTPSGTTQGEQYF. The CDR3 DNA is TGTGCCAGCACTCCCTCCGGGACAACCCAGGGGGAGCAGTACTTC.

V and J are TRBV9 and TRBJ2-3; D assignment may be TRBD1 or TRBD2 (5 bases each). CDR1 is SGDLS and CDR2 is YYNGEE in the germline V gene. The length of the CDR3 is 15 residues. V was shortened by 3 bases and J by 1 base, with 12 bases between the two germline ends. CDR3 residues: CASSDRDPRTDTQYF. The CDR3 DNA reads as TGTGCCAGCAGCGACCGGGACCCCCGCACAGATACGCAGTATTTT.

The genes are TRBV7-9 and TRBJ1-3; D may be TRBD1 (5 bases). CDR1 and CDR2 from the germline V gene are SEHNR and FQNEAQ (reference sequence). The CDR3 spans 15 residues. The V end was cut by 7 bases, the J end by 2 bases, with 15 bases between. DNA of the CDR3: TGTGCCAGCACCCGGGACGTGGTAACTGGAAACACCATATATTTT. The encoded protein is CASTRDVVTGNTIYF.

The V gene is TRBV12-3 or TRBV12-4, the J gene TRBJ2-7; 8 bases agree with TRBD1. CDR3 length equals 15 residues. Trimming took 4 bases from V and 2 from J; bases not matched to a gene: 7. This chain's CDR3 is CASSYWTGQTYEQYF. Here the CDR3 DNA reads TGTGCCAGCAGTTATTGGACAGGGCAAACCTACGAGCAGTACTTC.

Only a few counts were recorded for this clonotype. The V gene is TRBV7-9, the J gene TRBJ2-1; perhaps TRBD2 as D (5 bases). CDR1 and CDR2 (germline): SEHNR, FQNEAQ (reference sequence). The length of the CDR3 is 14 residues. The V gene lost 8 bases and the J gene lost 6 bases, with 17 bases spanning the gap. CDR3 sequence reads: CASRAQRVSNEQFF. The CDR3 coding sequence is TGTGCCAGCCGTGCACAGAGGGTTAGCAATGAGCAGTTCTTC.

This clonotype was seen a handful of times. This chain uses TRBV27 with TRBJ2-7; 8 bases are a match to TRBD1. The ends lost 6 bases at V and 6 bases at J; junction bases unmatched: 4. The CDR3 runs to 12 residues. Germline CDR1 MNHEY, CDR2 SMNVEV (reference sequence). CDR3 bases: TGTGCCAGCAGAAAGACAGGGGTCGAGCAGTACTTC. It specifies CASRKTGVEQYF.

A few counts support this clonotype. The chain carries TRBV3-1 and TRBJ1-5, with D uncertain. CDR3 size: 16 residues. Germline CDR1 LGHDT, CDR2 YNNKEL (reference sequence). The V and J ends lost 0 bases and 5 bases respectively, with 14 bases between them. CDR3 sequence reads: CASSQECNGLDQPQHF. As DNA, the CDR3 is TGTGCCAGCAGCCAAGAATGTAACGGACTCGATCAGCCCCAGCATTTT. Full variable domain (outside the CDR3, taken from reference TRBV3-1 and TRBJ1-5): DTAVSQTPKYLVTQMGNDKSIKCEQNLGHDTMYWYKQDSKKFLKIMFSYNNKELIINETVPNRFSPKSPDKAHLNLHINSLELGDSAVYFCASSQECNGLDQPQHFGDGTRLSIL.

V gene TRBV15 combines with J gene TRBJ2-1, with a possible D match to TRBD2 (6 bases). CDR1 and CDR2 from the germline V gene are LNHNV and YYDKDF (reference sequence). Trimming stripped 5 bases from V and 0 bases from J, with 17 bases between. This CDR3 comprises 17 residues. In DNA form, the CDR3 reads TGTGCCACCAGCTTCGTGGGGGGATCGGCCTCCTACAATGAGCAGTTCTTC. This translates into CATSFVGGSASYNEQFF. Together with reference TRBV15 and TRBJ2-1, the CDR3 gives the full variable domain: DAMVIQNPRYQVTQFGKPVTLSCSQTLNHNVMYWYQQKSSQAPKLLFHYYDKDFNNEADTPDNFQSRRPNTSFCFLDIRSPGLGDTAMYLCATSFVGGSASYNEQFFGPGTRLTVL.

This clonotype came up a few times. V is TRBV14 and J is TRBJ2-1; 7 bases are shared with TRBD2. The last part of the DNA fits TRBJ2-7 better; the J call may be wrong. The CDR3 is made up of 15 amino acids. Germline CDR1 and CDR2: SGHDN and FVKESK. In DNA form, the CDR3 reads TGTGCCAGCAGCCAAGGAGCGGGGTTCTACAATGAGCAGTACTTC. This gives the protein CASSQGAGFYNEQYF.